A selection of T cell receptor beta chains follows, all from one sample in a study of T cell responses to AZD1222 COVID-19 vaccine. The table came from immunoSEQ multiplex PCR; TCRdb's copy has only in-frame clones and leaves some out. The sample has some 130,000 clones; 85% to 95% are singletons. The starting material was peripheral blood, obtained on day 0 of AZD1222 vaccination. The receptors shown here come from an adult in good health. The CDR3 runs from the conserved cysteine through the conserved F or W. The D gene is left open where the match is weak. Part of the rows lack a size; the others show once, few, many or a class for expanded clones.

d_call	clone_size	cdr3_length	v_call	j_call	cdr3_nt	cdr3_aa
.	.	17	TRBV2	TRBJ1-2	TGTGCCAGCAGCCTTCTCACTACAGGGTTTCGCGGGTATGGCTACACCTTC	CASSLLTTGFRGYGYTF
.	few	11	TRBV10-1	TRBJ2-7	TGCGCCAAAAACGGGGGCTACGAGCAGTACTTC	CAKNGGYEQYF
TRBD1	.	15	TRBV19	TRBJ2-5	TGTGCCAGTAGTATCGTCAGGGGGCGTTTAGAGACCCAGTACTTC	CASSIVRGRLETQYF
TRBD1	.	18	TRBV11-2	TRBJ1-3	TGTGCCAGCAGCCGACGAGTGACCGGGACAGGGGCTGGAAACACCATATATTTT	CASSRRVTGTGAGNTIYF
.	.	14	TRBV28	TRBJ2-7	TGTGCCAGCAGTCTACCGGGTTACTCCTACGAGCAGTACTTC	CASSLPGYSYEQYF
TRBD1	.	15	TRBV28	TRBJ1-5	TGTGCCAGCAAACATCCGGGACAGGGAAATCAGCCCCAGCATTTT	CASKHPGQGNQPQHF
.	.	13	TRBV6-1	TRBJ1-3	TGTGCCAGCAGTGAAGTGGCTGGAAACACCATATATTTT	CASSEVAGNTIYF
.	.	11	TRBV6-2/TRBV6-3	TRBJ2-1	TGTGCCAGCAGTTACACAGATGAGCAGTTCTTC	CASSYTDEQFF
TRBD1	.	14	TRBV7-2	TRBJ1-6	TGTGCCAGCAGCATGGACAGGGGCGGTTCACCCCTCCACTTT	CASSMDRGGSPLHF
.	.	12	TRBV12-3/TRBV12-4	TRBJ2-1	TGTGCCAGCAGTTTAGCGGGAGTGGAGCAGTTCTTC	CASSLAGVEQFF
.	.	13	TRBV28	TRBJ2-7	TGTGCCAGCAGAGGAGGGCCCTCCTACGAGCAGTACTTC	CASRGGPSYEQYF
.	.	11	TRBV28	TRBJ2-1	TGTGCCAGCAGTTTACGGAATGAGCAGTTCTTC	CASSLRNEQFF
.	.	13	TRBV6-5	TRBJ1-5	TGTGCCAGCAGTCCACAGGGCAATCAGCCCCAGCATTTT	CASSPQGNQPQHF
.	.	14	TRBV11-2	TRBJ1-5	TGTGCCAGCAGCCGCGGGCCAACGAATCAGCCCCAGCATTTT	CASSRGPTNQPQHF
.	.	13	TRBV27	TRBJ2-3	TGTGCCAGCAGTTTCTCTAGCACAGATACGCAGTATTTT	CASSFSSTDTQYF
TRBD2	.	16	TRBV12-5	TRBJ2-7	TGTGCTAGTGGTTTGGCCTCCCGGACTAGCGTCTACGAGCAGTACTTC	CASGLASRTSVYEQYF
.	.	14	TRBV3-1/TRBV3-2	TRBJ1-2	TGTGCCAGCAGCCGACAGTATAGCAGGAATGGCTACACCTTC	CASSRQYSRNGYTF
.	.	13	TRBV5-5	TRBJ1-1	TGTGCCAGCACCCTGACTGGGAACACTGAAGCTTTCTTT	CASTLTGNTEAFF
TRBD2	.	16	TRBV4-2	TRBJ2-3	TGTGCCAGCAGCAGGACCGGGACTAGCTCAGTTGATACGCAGTATTTT	CASSRTGTSSVDTQYF
TRBD2	once	16	TRBV4-1	TRBJ2-1	TGCGCCAGCAGCCAAGAGAGCGGGAGTAGCTACAATGAGCAGTTCTTC	CASSQESGSSYNEQFF
TRBD1	.	16	TRBV6-1	TRBJ1-5	TGTGCCAGCAGTGAAATGAGACAGGGAGGCAATCAGCCCCAGCATTTT	CASSEMRQGGNQPQHF
.	.	13	TRBV7-9	TRBJ1-1	TGTGCCAGCAGCTTTACGTCTGCGACCGGAGCTTTCTTT	CASSFTSATGAFF
.	.	15	TRBV28	TRBJ1-5	TGTGCCAGCACCCTGGGGGCTTCTAGCAATCAGCCCCAGCATTTT	CASTLGASSNQPQHF
.	once	14	TRBV19	TRBJ1-2	TGTGCCAGTAGTAGGCCCCTTGGGACTAAAGGCTACACCTTC	CASSRPLGTKGYTF
.	.	12	TRBV12-3/TRBV12-4	TRBJ1-1	TGTGCCAGCGGAAAAACACGGACTGAAGCTTTCTTT	CASGKTRTEAFF
TRBD2	.	15	TRBV9	TRBJ2-5	TGTGCCAGCAGCGTCGGCGGGAGGGCCGGGGAGACCCAGTACTTC	CASSVGGRAGETQYF
TRBD2	.	14	TRBV9	TRBJ2-1	TGTGCCAGCAGCGTAGAGCGGGAGAAGGAGGAGCAGTTCTTC	CASSVEREKEEQFF
TRBD1	.	14	TRBV15	TRBJ1-1	TGTGCCACCAGCGGAAGGACAGGTCCCACTGAAGCTTTCTTT	CATSGRTGPTEAFF
.	.	15	TRBV21-1	TRBJ2-2	TGTGCCAGCAGCAAATGGGGGGTGAACACCGGGGAGCTGTTTTTT	CASSKWGVNTGELFF
TRBD1	.	17	TRBV27	TRBJ1-2	TGTGCCAGCAGTTTGTTAGGGGGACAGGGGGTTAACTATGGCTACACCTTC	CASSLLGGQGVNYGYTF
TRBD1	.	14	TRBV5-4	TRBJ1-4	TGTGCCAGCAGCTTCGGACAGGGCAATGAAAAACTGTTTTTT	CASSFGQGNEKLFF
.	.	13	TRBV6-5	TRBJ1-6	TGTGCCAGCAGTTATCGGCAGATTTCACCCCTCCACTTT	CASSYRQISPLHF
TRBD2	.	16	TRBV5-1	TRBJ2-1	TGCGCCAGCAGCCCTTCTAGCGGGGGGGCTCATAATGAGCAGTTCTTC	CASSPSSGGAHNEQFF
.	.	12	TRBV15	TRBJ2-3	TGTGCCACCGGTCCTTTTGCAGATACGCAGTATTTT	CATGPFADTQYF
.	.	12	TRBV2	TRBJ2-3	TGTGCCAGCAGTGAAATGTCAGATACGCAGTATTTT	CASSEMSDTQYF
.	.	14	TRBV5-1	TRBJ1-6	TGCGCCAGCAGCCCGAGTAGTATTAATTCACCCCTCCACTTT	CASSPSSINSPLHF
TRBD1	once	16	TRBV28	TRBJ1-4	TGTGCCAGCAGTTTAATATGGAGACAGGGGAATGAAAAACTGTTTTTT	CASSLIWRQGNEKLFF
.	.	14	TRBV7-9	TRBJ2-3	TGTGCCAGCAGCTTAGATGGGGCCCCAGATACGCAGTATTTT	CASSLDGAPDTQYF
TRBD1	.	17	TRBV5-5	TRBJ2-2	TGTGCCAGCAGCTCGGGACAGGGGAGAACGAACACCGGGGAGCTGTTTTTT	CASSSGQGRTNTGELFF
.	.	11	TRBV7-9	TRBJ1-2	TGTGCCAGCAGCAGCGCCAAAGGCTACACCTTC	CASSSAKGYTF
TRBD1	.	17	TRBV24-1	TRBJ2-5	TGTGCCACCAGTGACTACCGGGGACAGGGATCTCGAGAGACCCAGTACTTC	CATSDYRGQGSRETQYF
.	.	12	TRBV11-2	TRBJ2-7	TGTGCCAGCAGCCACGACAGCTACGAGCAGTACTTC	CASSHDSYEQYF
.	.	17	TRBV3-1/TRBV3-2	TRBJ2-7	TGTGCCAGCAGCCAAGAAGAAAAGGGGGGTCCCCTCTACGAGCAGTACTTC	CASSQEEKGGPLYEQYF
.	once	15	TRBV4-2	TRBJ2-3	TGTGCCAGCAGCCAAGAGAGGGCTGGCACAGATACGCAGTATTTT	CASSQERAGTDTQYF
.	.	16	TRBV28	TRBJ1-5	TGTGCCAGCAGTTTAGCCGCGGCAGCTAGCAATCAGCCCCAGCATTTT	CASSLAAAASNQPQHF
TRBD1	once	15	TRBV5-4	TRBJ1-2	TGTGCCAGCAGCGTACGACAGGGGTTTAACTATGGCTACACCTTC	CASSVRQGFNYGYTF
.	once	15	TRBV9	TRBJ1-4	TGTGCCAGCAGCGTTTCGGGGGCTGCTAATGAAAAACTGTTTTTT	CASSVSGAANEKLFF
.	.	13	TRBV5-1	TRBJ1-2	TGCGCCAGCAGCTGGGGGGAACGTAATGGCTACACCTTC	CASSWGERNGYTF
.	.	12	TRBV2	TRBJ2-1	TGTGCCAGCAGTTTGGTGGTCAATGAGCAGTTCTTC	CASSLVVNEQFF
.	.	11	TRBV9	TRBJ2-7	TGTGCCAGCAGCGGGACCTACGAGCAGTACTTC	CASSGTYEQYF
.	.	13	TRBV12-3/TRBV12-4	TRBJ2-3	TGTGCCAGCTGCTACCGGGGAACAGATACGCAGTATTTT	CASCYRGTDTQYF
TRBD1	.	12	TRBV19	TRBJ2-1	TGTGCCAGTGGACAGGGTGCCCATGAGCAGTTCTTC	CASGQGAHEQFF
.	.	12	TRBV28	TRBJ2-1	TGTGCCAGCAGTTCTCACTACAATGAGCAGTTCTTC	CASSSHYNEQFF
.	.	14	TRBV6-4	TRBJ1-6	TGTGCCAGCAGTGAGGGACAAATGGGGTCACCCCTCCACTTT	CASSEGQMGSPLHF
.	.	14	TRBV5-4	TRBJ2-5	TGTGCCAGCAGCCCCTCCGGGGGTCAAGAGACCCAGTACTTC	CASSPSGGQETQYF